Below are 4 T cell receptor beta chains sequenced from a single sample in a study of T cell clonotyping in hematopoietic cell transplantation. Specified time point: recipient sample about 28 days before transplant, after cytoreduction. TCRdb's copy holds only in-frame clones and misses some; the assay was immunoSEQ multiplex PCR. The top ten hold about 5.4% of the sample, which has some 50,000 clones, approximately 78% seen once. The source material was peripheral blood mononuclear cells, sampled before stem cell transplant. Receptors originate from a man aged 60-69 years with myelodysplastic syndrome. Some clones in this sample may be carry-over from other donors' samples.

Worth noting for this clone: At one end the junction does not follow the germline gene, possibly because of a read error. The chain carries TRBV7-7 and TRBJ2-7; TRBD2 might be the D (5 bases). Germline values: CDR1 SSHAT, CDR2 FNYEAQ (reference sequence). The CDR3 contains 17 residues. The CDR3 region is CASTNPLSGIISYEQYF. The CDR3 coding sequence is TGTGCTAGCACCAATCCCCTTTCGGGGATCATCTCCTACGAGCAGTACTTC.

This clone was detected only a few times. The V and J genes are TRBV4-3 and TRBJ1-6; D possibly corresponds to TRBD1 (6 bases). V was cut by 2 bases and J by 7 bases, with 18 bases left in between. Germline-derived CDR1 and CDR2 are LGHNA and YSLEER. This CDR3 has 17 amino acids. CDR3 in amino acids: CASSQSSTGTGNSPLHF. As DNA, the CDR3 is TGCGCCAGCAGCCAAAGCTCAACAGGGACTGGAAATTCACCCCTCCACTTT.

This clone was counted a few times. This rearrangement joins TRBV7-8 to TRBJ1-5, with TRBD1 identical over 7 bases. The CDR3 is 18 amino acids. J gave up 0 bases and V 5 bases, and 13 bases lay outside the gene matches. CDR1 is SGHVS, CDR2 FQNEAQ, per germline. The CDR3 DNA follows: TGTGCCAGCAGCCGAAACCAGGGGGGCGGGTATAGCAATCAGCCCCAGCATTTT. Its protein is CASSRNQGGGYSNQPQHF.

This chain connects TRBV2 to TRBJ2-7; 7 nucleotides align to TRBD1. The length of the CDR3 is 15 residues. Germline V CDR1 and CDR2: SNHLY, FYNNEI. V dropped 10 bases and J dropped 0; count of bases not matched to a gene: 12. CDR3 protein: CATKPDRVGSYEQYF. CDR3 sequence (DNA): TGTGCCACCAAACCCGACAGGGTTGGCTCCTACGAGCAGTACTTC.